These 28 T cell receptor beta chains came from one sample sequenced in a study of T cell repertoires in cytomegalovirus infection. No antigen has been identified for these receptors. TCRdb independently ran MiXCR on the reads; one entry per CDR3 protein. The data show 550,000 to 850,000 distinct CDR3 sequences, about 30% seen once. The material was cultured PBMCs, obtained from culture after CMV antigen stimulation. Receptors originate from a human donor in good health (CMV status not recorded). Some clones in this sample may be carry-over from other donors' samples.

V gene TRBV7-6 combines with J gene TRBJ2-7, with TRBD1 matching over 10 bases. The CDR3 has 17 amino acids. Trimming took 4 bases from V and 2 from J; bases not matched to a gene: 11. CDR1 and CDR2 from the germline V gene are SGHVS and FNYEAQ. CDR3 protein: CASSSGTPGQGAYEQYF. Here the CDR3 DNA reads TGTGCCAGCAGCTCCGGGACCCCCGGACAGGGGGCCTACGAGCAGTACTTC.

This clonotype was seen more than once but under ten times. V is TRBV20-1 and J is TRBJ2-7; TRBD2 agrees at 7 bases. The CDR3 is made up of 14 amino acids. Germline V gene lookup returns CDR1 DFQATT and CDR2 SNEGSKA (reference sequence). V lost 4 bases, J lost 4 bases, and 10 bases stayed unmatched. In nucleotides, the CDR3 is TGCAGTGCTACTAGCGGAACCGGGTCATACGAGCAGTACTTC. Amino acid sequence: CSATSGTGSYEQYF.

The chain combines TRBV7-9 with TRBJ2-7; D assignment may be TRBD1 or TRBD2 (5 bases each). Germline V CDR1 and CDR2: SEHNR, FQNEAQ (reference sequence). Trimming took off 8 bases at V and 3 bases at J, with 17 bases between the two ends. The CDR3 contains 14 residues. In DNA, the CDR3 is TGTGCCAGCGGATATGCACCGGGGCGCTACGAGCAGTACTTC. It translates to CASGYAPGRYEQYF.

The rearrangement links TRBV20-1 to TRBJ2-5; no firm D call. The germline CDR1 and CDR2 sequences are DFQATT and SNEGSKA (reference sequence). CDR3 size: 12 residues. Trimming left V 4 bases short and J 2 bases short, with 8 bases between. CDR3: CSAIHSQETQYF. DNA of the CDR3: TGCAGTGCTATTCACAGTCAAGAGACCCAGTACTTC.

This rearrangement joins TRBV29-1 to TRBJ2-6; 13 positions match TRBD2. This CDR3 contains 16 residues. Germline CDR1 and CDR2: SQVTM and ANQGSEA. V shed 5 bases and J 2 bases; nucleotides not matched to a gene: 3. DNA of the CDR3: TGCAGCGTTACCGGACTAGCGGGAGCTGGGGCCAACGTCCTGACTTTC. Translated: CSVTGLAGAGANVLTF.

This chain uses TRBV11-2 with TRBJ1-1, with D possibly TRBD1 on 6 matching bases. Trimming left V 5 bases short and J 4 bases short, with 26 bases between. Germline values: CDR1 SGHAT, CDR2 FQNNGV. This CDR3 comprises 18 residues. CDR3: CASSPRGGMAGMGTEAFF. The CDR3 bases are TGTGCCAGCAGCCCTAGAGGGGGGATGGCAGGGATGGGCACTGAAGCTTTCTTT.

A few counts support this clonotype. J is TRBJ2-5 and V is TRBV20-1; D gene unclear. Germline CDR1 and CDR2: DFQATT and SNEGSKA (reference sequence). Trimming took 6 bases from V and 2 from J, leaving 16 bases between them. This CDR3 spans 14 amino acids. CDR3 sequence reads: CSARYSAAQETQYF. For the CDR3, the DNA is TGCAGTGCCCGCTACTCGGCAGCTCAAGAGACCCAGTACTTC.

The chain combines TRBV5-1 with TRBJ1-1, with D possibly matching TRBD1 (5 bases). V was shortened by 0 bases and J by 8 bases, with 14 bases between the two germline ends. The CDR3 loop spans 14 amino acids. CDR1 is SGHRS and CDR2 is YFSETQ in the germline V gene. The CDR3: CASSLEWGTLEAFF. CDR3 in DNA: TGCGCCAGCAGCTTGGAGTGGGGGACGTTGGAAGCTTTCTTT.

This clonotype was detected only a few times. The chain combines TRBV15 with TRBJ2-5; D gene uncertain. Trimming stripped 5 bases from V and 5 bases from J, with 12 bases between. Germline lookup yields CDR1 LNHNV and CDR2 YYDKDF (reference sequence). This CDR3 has 13 amino acids. Written as DNA, the CDR3 is TGTGCCACCAGCCGAAGCCCATTGGAGACCCAGTACTTC. Translating it yields CATSRSPLETQYF. The full variable domain, with the rest looked up from reference TRBV15 and TRBJ2-5, is DAMVIQNPRYQVTQFGKPVTLSCSQTLNHNVMYWYQQKSSQAPKLLFHYYDKDFNNEADTPDNFQSRRPNTSFCFLDIRSPGLGDTAMYLCATSRSPLETQYFGPGTRLLVL.

This clonotype was seen a handful of times. V and J are TRBV28 and TRBJ1-4, with TRBD1 matching 7 bases. The CDR3 is 15 residues long. Germline loops: CDR1 MDHEN, CDR2 SYDVKM. V dropped 3 bases and J dropped 4; count of bases not matched to a gene: 5. The CDR3 reads CASSFLTGYNEKLFF. The CDR3 DNA follows: TGTGCCAGCAGTTTCCTGACAGGGTATAATGAAAAACTGTTTTTT.

CDR3 coding DNA: TGTGCCAGCAGGAAAAGAGTTGGAGGGGGCTACGAGCAGTACTTC. It specifies CASRKRVGGGYEQYF. This sequence joins TRBV5-6 and TRBJ2-7, with D perhaps being TRBD1 or TRBD2 (6 bases each). Germline loops: CDR1 SGHDT, CDR2 YYEEEE. V gave up 5 bases and J gave up 3 bases, with 18 bases separating them. The CDR3 sequence is 15 residues long.

There are many counts of this clonotype. This sequence joins TRBV7-2 and TRBJ2-2; the D gene is possibly TRBD2 (7 bases). V gave up 8 bases and J gave up 2 bases, with 9 bases separating them. CDR1 is SGHTA, CDR2 FQGNSA, per germline. This CDR3 is built from 13 residues. The CDR3, as DNA: TGTGCCAGCGGGGGGGCCAACACCGGGGAGCTGTTTTTT. This gives the protein CASGGANTGELFF. The variable domain in full, with the rest retrieved from reference TRBV7-2 and TRBJ2-2, is GAGVSQSPSNKVTEKGKDVELRCDPISGHTALYWYRQSLGQGLEFLIYFQGNSAPDKSGLPSDRFSAERTGGSVSTLTIQRTQQEDSAVYLCASGGANTGELFFGEGSRLTVL.

This clonotype was detected a few times. V and J are TRBV5-6 and TRBJ1-6; D gene uncertain. Germline V gene data show CDR1 as SGHDT and CDR2 as YYEEEE. V lost 3 bases and J 10 bases, leaving 11 bases between the germline ends. The CDR3 runs 13 residues. The CDR3 bases are TGTGCCAGCAGCTCCAGTCCTGCGTCACCCCTCCACTTT. It codes for CASSSSPASPLHF.

The chain links TRBV6-5 to TRBJ2-1, with a weak D call TRBD2 (5 bases). Between the trimmed V and J ends, which lost 7 bases and 5 bases, there was a span of 24 bases. The length of the CDR3 is 17 residues. Germline V gene lookup returns CDR1 MNHEY and CDR2 SVGAGI. CDR3: CASTQTTTRSRHNEQFF. CDR3 nucleotides: TGTGCCAGCACCCAGACGACAACTAGATCGAGACACAATGAGCAGTTCTTC.

This clonotype was seen a few times. The rearrangement uses TRBV7-6 and TRBJ2-5; 12 nucleotides match TRBD1. CDR1 SGHVS and CDR2 FNYEAQ come from the germline V gene. The CDR3 consists of 15 residues. Unmatched junction bases numbered 10, after V lost 5 bases and J lost 9 bases. This chain's CDR3 is CASSTGTGGILPQYF. The CDR3, as DNA: TGTGCCAGCAGCACCGGGACAGGGGGCATACTACCCCAGTACTTC.

The CDR3 coding sequence is TGTGCTAGTGGCCCGCCCCGAGTAACTAATGAAAAACTGTTTTTT. This sequence encodes CASGPPRVTNEKLFF. The chain is built from TRBV12-5 and TRBJ1-4; no firm D call. The ends were cut back, 6 bases at V and 1 base at J, with 12 bases in the middle. The CDR3 has 15 residues. From germline, CDR1 is LGHNT and CDR2 FRNRAP.

J is TRBJ2-7 and V is TRBV20-1, with 10 bases matching TRBD1. Germline V lookup: CDR1 DFQATT, CDR2 SNEGSKA (reference sequence). The CDR3 is 14 residues long. Unmatched junction bases numbered 6, after V lost 4 bases and J lost 3 bases. The DNA for the CDR3 is TGCAGTGCTAACCGGGACAGGGGCTACTACGAGCAGTACTTC. This gives the protein CSANRDRGYYEQYF.

In its sample, this clonotype was seen a few times. The chain carries TRBV2 and TRBJ2-7; tentatively, D is TRBD2 (5 bases). The CDR3 has 13 amino acids. From germline, CDR1 is SNHLY and CDR2 FYNNEI. V was clipped by 2 bases and J by 7 bases, with 12 bases between them. This CDR3 reads CASSELNSGEQYF. As DNA, the CDR3 is TGTGCCAGCAGTGAACTCAACTCGGGGGAGCAGTACTTC.

The rearrangement links TRBV7-9 to TRBJ2-1, with 11 positions matching TRBD2. CDR1 and CDR2 (germline): SEHNR, FQNEAQ (reference sequence). This CDR3 is built from 16 residues. V shed 4 bases and J 6 bases; nucleotides not matched to a gene: 8. This chain's CDR3 is CASSSRLAGSGNEQFF. The CDR3 coding sequence is TGTGCCAGCAGCTCCCGACTAGCGGGATCTGGCAATGAGCAGTTCTTC.

This clonotype occurred many times. This chain uses TRBV7-2 with TRBJ2-3; TRBD2 matches 9 bases. This CDR3 is 17 amino acids long. Trimming at V came to 1 base and at J to 2 bases, leaving 7 bases not matched to a gene. Germline V gene sequence: CDR1 SGHTA, CDR2 FQGNSA. The CDR3 DNA reads as TGTGCCAGCAGCTTAGTATCTAGCGGGGTGAACACAGATACGCAGTATTTT. Translated: CASSLVSSGVNTDTQYF.

The chain joins TRBV29-1 to TRBJ2-1; D not certain. Trimming removed 6 bases from V and 4 bases from J, with 16 bases in between. Germline CDR1 is SQVTM and CDR2 is ANQGSEA. This CDR3 is 14 amino acids long. The CDR3 reads CSVATGPLYNEQFF. The CDR3 DNA reads as TGCAGCGTCGCGACTGGACCACTATACAATGAGCAGTTCTTC.

This clonotype was detected only a few times. V and J are TRBV11-2 and TRBJ2-7; TRBD2 aligns across 11 bases. CDR1 and CDR2 from the germline V gene are SGHAT and FQNNGV. This CDR3 has 14 amino acids. The trim removed 6 bases at V and 6 bases at J, leaving 7 bases unmatched. The CDR3 spells CASRLTSGSIEQYF. The CDR3 coding sequence is TGTGCCAGCAGGCTAACTAGCGGGAGTATCGAGCAGTACTTC.

This clonotype was seen just once. The rearrangement links TRBV7-2 to TRBJ2-1; 12 bases fit TRBD2. V was clipped by 2 bases and J by 6 bases; unmatched bases: 5. CDR1 is SGHTA, CDR2 FQGNSA, per germline. This CDR3 region has 16 residues. This CDR3 reads CASSLRPSGGVNEQFF. Written as DNA, the CDR3 is TGTGCCAGCAGCTTACGCCCTAGCGGGGGGGTCAATGAGCAGTTCTTC.

This clonotype has only a few counts. The rearrangement uses TRBV7-9 and TRBJ2-1, with D perhaps matching TRBD1 (6 bases). Germline assignment: CDR1 SEHNR and CDR2 FQNEAQ (reference sequence). This CDR3 contains 18 residues. Trimming stripped 4 bases from V and 0 bases from J, with 19 bases between. The CDR3 DNA reads TGTGCCAGCAGCTCTCCTTCCAGGGGATCCCGCTCCTACAATGAGCAGTTCTTC. As protein: CASSSPSRGSRSYNEQFF.

This chain uses TRBV6-1 with TRBJ2-6, with D unclear. CDR3 length: 13 amino acids. V gave up 8 bases and J gave up 2 bases, with 7 bases separating them. Germline CDR1 reads MNHNS; CDR2 reads SASEGT. This CDR3 is CASSTTGANVLTF. The CDR3 DNA reads as TGTGCCAGCTCGACGACTGGGGCCAACGTCCTGACTTTC.

This clonotype has a handful of counts. The chain combines TRBV12-3 or TRBV12-4 with TRBJ2-5, with D uncertain. The CDR3 loop spans 13 amino acids. V was trimmed by 3 bases and J by 1 base, leaving 6 bases between them. The CDR3 DNA reads TGTGCCAGCAGTTTCGATGCCCAAGAGACCCAGTACTTC. It is translated as CASSFDAQETQYF.

The CDR3 DNA reads TGTGCCACCTCCGCTGGACTGGAAGGGCCTGGTGAGCAGTTCTTC. Amino acids: CATSAGLEGPGEQFF. The chain is built from TRBV2 and TRBJ2-1, with D possibly TRBD2 on 5 matching bases. V lost 10 bases and J lost 9, with 25 bases in between. CDR3 length equals 15 residues. Germline-derived CDR1 and CDR2 are SNHLY and FYNNEI.

The chain uses TRBV4-1 and TRBJ1-3; the D is unclear. This CDR3 region has 16 residues. Germline CDR1 MGHRA, CDR2 YSYEKL. Trimming cost V 4 bases and J 1 base, with 14 bases left between them. The CDR3 nucleotides are TGCGCCAGCAGCCCTCGGACCGTTCGATCTGGAAACACCATATATTTT. Protein: CASSPRTVRSGNTIYF.